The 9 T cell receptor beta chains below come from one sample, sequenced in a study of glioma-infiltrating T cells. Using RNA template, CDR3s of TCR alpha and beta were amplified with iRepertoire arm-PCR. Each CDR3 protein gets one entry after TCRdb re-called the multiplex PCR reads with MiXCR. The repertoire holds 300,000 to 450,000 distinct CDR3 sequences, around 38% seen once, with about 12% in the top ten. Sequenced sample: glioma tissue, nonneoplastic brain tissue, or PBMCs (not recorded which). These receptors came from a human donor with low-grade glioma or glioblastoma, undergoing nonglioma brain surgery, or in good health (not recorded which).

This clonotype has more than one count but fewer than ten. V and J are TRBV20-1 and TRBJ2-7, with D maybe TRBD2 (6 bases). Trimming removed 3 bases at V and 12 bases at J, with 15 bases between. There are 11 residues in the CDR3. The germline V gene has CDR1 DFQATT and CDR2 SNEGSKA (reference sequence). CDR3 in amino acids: CSASEGTLTYF. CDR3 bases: TGCAGTGCTAGTGAGGGGACTTTGACGTACTTC.

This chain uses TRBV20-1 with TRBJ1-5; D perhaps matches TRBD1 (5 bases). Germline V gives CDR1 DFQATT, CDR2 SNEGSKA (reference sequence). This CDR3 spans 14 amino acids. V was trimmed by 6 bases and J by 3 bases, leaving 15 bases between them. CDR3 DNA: TGCAGTGCGACGCCGGGGCCGAACAATCAGCCCCAGCATTTT. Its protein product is CSATPGPNNQPQHF.

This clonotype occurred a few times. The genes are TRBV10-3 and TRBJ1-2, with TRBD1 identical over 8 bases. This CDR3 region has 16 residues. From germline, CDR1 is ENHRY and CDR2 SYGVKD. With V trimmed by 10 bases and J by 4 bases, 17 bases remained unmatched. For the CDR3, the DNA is TGTGCCAGCCAACAGGGACGGGACAGGTTGCGCTATGGCTACACCTTC. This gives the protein CASQQGRDRLRYGYTF.

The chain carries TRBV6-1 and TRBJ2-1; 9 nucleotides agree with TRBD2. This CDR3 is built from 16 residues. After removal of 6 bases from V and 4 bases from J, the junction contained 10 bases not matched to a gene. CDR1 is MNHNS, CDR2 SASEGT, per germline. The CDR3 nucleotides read TGTGCCAGCAGCTCCTTGGGGGCGGGAGGGTACAATGAGCAGTTCTTC. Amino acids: CASSSLGAGGYNEQFF.

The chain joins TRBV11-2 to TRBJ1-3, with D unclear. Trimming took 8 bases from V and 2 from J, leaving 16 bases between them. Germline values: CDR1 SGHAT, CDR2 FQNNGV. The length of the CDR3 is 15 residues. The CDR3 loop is CASGRDRAPGNTIYF. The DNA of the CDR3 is TGTGCCAGCGGCCGAGACCGGGCGCCTGGAAACACCATATATTTT.

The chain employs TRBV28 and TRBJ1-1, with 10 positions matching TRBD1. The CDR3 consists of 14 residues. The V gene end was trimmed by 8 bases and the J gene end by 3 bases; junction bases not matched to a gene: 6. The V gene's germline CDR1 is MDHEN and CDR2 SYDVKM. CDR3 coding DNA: TGTGCCAGCTTCTCAGGACAGGGGGACACTGAAGCTTTCTTT. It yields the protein CASFSGQGDTEAFF.

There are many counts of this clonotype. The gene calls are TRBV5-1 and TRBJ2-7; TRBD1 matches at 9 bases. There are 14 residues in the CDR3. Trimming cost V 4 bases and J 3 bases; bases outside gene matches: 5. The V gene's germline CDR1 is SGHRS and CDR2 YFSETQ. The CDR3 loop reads CASSNRDRDYEQYF. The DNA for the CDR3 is TGCGCCAGCAGCAACCGGGACAGGGACTACGAGCAGTACTTC.

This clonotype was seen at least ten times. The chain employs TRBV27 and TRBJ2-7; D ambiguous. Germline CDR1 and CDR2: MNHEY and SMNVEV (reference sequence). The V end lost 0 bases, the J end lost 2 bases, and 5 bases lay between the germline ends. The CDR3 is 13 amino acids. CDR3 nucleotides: TGTGCCAGCAGTTTATCGGTGGCCTACGAGCAGTACTTC. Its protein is CASSLSVAYEQYF.

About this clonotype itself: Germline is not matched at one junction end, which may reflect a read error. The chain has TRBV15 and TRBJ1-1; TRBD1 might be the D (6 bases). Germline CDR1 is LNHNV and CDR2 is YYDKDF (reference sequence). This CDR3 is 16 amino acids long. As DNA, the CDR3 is TGTGCCACCAGGAGAGGGGGGGGAAGGAGGAACACTGAAGCTTTCTTT. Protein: CATRRGGGRRNTEAFF.